This T cell receptor (beta chain) was documented in a study of control samples from healthy donors and cancer patients. TCRdb's copy holds only in-frame clones and misses some; the assay was immunoSEQ multiplex PCR. Found here are 55,000 to 80,000 clones, about 92% of them singletons; the top ten hold 5% to 6.5%. Looked up from germline, CDR1 is SGHAT and CDR2 is FQNNGV. This CDR3 is built from 13 residues. V dropped 4 bases and J dropped 2 bases, with 8 bases sitting between them. The specimen sequenced was PBMCs. The chain combines TRBV11-2 with TRBJ2-5; D could derive from TRBD1 or TRBD2 (5 bases each). The receptor was isolated from a man in his sixties with colorectal cancer. CDR3 region: CASSSGRQETQYF. In nucleotides, the CDR3 is TGTGCCAGCAGCTCGGGACGGCAAGAGACCCAGTACTTC.